This T cell receptor beta chain is from a study of cytomegalovirus exposure and HLA in healthy donors. Study-level points and caveats: In an earlier analysis, in some 500 donors, most V segments appeared productive either ~87% or ~30% of the time.

The PCR was carried out with 60 Vbeta primers and 13 Jbeta primers. Original data processing: Roughly 11 million shared chains were among the 60 million to 80 million unique TCR beta chains that a later analysis counted. The assay was immunoSEQ multiplex PCR, and TCRdb's table has in-frame clones only and misses some. The D gene and trimming were derived from the DNA, and the V and J assignments and clone size from that table. The sample has some 170,000 clones, around 80% seen once; the top ten hold 3.5% to 4.5%. Trimming took 1 base from V and 4 from J; bases not matched to a gene: 4. Germline lookup yields CDR1 MNHNS and CDR2 SASEGT. This CDR3 is built from 15 residues. In regard to this clone: Its antigen remains unknown.

This receptor was obtained from a woman in her fifties or sixties in good health and CMV-seropositive. Sequencing used PBMCs. The chain carries TRBV6-1 and TRBJ1-3; 7 positions match TRBD1. The CDR3 DNA reads TGTGCCAGCAGTGAAGGAGGGACAGCCGGAAACACCATATATTTT. Translation gives CASSEGGTAGNTIYF.